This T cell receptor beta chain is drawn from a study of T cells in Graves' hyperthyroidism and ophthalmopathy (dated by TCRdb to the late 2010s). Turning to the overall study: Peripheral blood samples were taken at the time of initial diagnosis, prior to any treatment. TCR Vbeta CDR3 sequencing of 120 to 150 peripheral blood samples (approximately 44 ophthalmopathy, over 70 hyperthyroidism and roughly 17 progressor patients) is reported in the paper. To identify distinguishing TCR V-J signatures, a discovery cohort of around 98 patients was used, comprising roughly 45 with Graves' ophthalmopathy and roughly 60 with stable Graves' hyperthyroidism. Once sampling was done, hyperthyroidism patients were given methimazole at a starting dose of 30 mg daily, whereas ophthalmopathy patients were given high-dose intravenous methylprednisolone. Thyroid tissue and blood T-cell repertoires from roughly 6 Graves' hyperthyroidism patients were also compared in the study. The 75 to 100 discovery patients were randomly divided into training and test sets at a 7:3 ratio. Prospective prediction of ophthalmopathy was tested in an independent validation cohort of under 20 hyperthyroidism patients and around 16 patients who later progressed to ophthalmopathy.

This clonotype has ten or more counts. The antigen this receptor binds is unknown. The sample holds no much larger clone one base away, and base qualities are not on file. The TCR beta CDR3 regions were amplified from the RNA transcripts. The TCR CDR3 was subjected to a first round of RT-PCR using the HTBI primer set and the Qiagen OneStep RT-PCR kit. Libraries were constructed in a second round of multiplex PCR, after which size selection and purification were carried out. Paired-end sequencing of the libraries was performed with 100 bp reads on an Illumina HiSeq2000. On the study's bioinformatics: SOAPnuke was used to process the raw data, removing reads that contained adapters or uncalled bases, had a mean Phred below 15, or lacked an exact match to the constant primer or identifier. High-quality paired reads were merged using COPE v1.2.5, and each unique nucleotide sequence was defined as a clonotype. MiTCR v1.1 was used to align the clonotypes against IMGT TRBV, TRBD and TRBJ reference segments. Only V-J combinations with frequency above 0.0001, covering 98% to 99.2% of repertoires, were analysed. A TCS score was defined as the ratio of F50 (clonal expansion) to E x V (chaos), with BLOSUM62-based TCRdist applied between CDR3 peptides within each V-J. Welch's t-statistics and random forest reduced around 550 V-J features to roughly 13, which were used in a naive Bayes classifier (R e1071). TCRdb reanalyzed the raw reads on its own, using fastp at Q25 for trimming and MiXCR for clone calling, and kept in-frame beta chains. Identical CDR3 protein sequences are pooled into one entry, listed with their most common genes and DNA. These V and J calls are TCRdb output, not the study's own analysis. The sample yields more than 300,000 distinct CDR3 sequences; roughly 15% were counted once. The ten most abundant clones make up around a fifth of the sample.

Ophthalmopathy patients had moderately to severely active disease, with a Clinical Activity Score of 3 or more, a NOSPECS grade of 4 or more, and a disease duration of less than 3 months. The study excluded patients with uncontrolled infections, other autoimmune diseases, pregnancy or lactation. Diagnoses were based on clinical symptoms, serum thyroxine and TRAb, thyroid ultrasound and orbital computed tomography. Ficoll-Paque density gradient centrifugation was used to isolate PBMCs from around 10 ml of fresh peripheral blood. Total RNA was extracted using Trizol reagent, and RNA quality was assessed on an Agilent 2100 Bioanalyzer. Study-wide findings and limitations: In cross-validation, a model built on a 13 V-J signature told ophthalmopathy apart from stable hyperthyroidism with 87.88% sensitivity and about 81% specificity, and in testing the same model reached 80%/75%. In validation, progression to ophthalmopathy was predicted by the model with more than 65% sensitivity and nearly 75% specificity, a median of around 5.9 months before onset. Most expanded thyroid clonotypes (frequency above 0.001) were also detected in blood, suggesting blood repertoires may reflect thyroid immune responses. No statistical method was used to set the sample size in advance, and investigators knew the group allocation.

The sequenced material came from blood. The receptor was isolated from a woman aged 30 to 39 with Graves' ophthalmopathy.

The DNA is TGCAGTGCTAGGGTATCTCAGGGGGTTTTGGTGGAGACCCAGTACTTC. Translation gives CSARVSQGVLVETQYF. The chain was built from TRBV20-1 and TRBJ2-5; 7 bases in the junction line up with TRBD1. Compared with germline, V lacks 3 bases and J lacks 5 bases; bases without a gene match: 15. Its CDR3 holds 16 amino acids, cysteine through phenylalanine. The read is trimmed to its CDR3 DNA, 48 bases read in frame from base 1. According to the germline V gene (reference sequence), CDR1 reads DFQATT and CDR2 reads SNEGSKA.